This TCR beta chain was identified during a study of blood T cell repertoires in COVID-19 (dated by TCRdb to 2020 to 2021). For context, the study as a whole: Collaborator samples came from the United States, Italy and Spain and covered acute and convalescent phases of COVID-19. The sample metadata nearly always contained a de-identified subject ID, COVID-19 status, age in years and sex. Deeply sampled blood TCRbeta repertoires from subjects exposed to, actively infected with, or recovered from COVID-19 were included in the dataset. A freely available public database, intended as a resource for researchers studying the immune response to SARS-CoV-2, is where the repertoires were released. The material from the prospective study consisted of cDNA or gDNA derived from T cells, B-cell-depleted T cells, or PBMCs. The samples were drawn from the first 160 participants of the ongoing ImmuneRACE study and from 950 to 1,500 subjects provided by 6 global collaborators. HLA class I and class II types, where available, came from metadata supplied by the sample provider rather than from assay-based typing. What the research found in general, with its limitations: The amount of clinical and demographic metadata varied by source and participant and was provided uncurated.

Collaborating institutions collected whole blood in K2EDTA tubes following their own protocols. For TCRbeta analysis, collaborators shipped samples as frozen whole blood, isolated PBMCs, or DNA extracted from either of those sample types. The CDR3 runs 14 residues from the cysteine to the phenylalanine. Just CDR3 DNA is preserved here, 42 bases in frame from base 1. For CDR1 and CDR2, the germline V gene lists ENHRY and SYGVKD. V is clipped by 1 base and J by 4 bases, and the sequence between their germline boundaries is 5 bases long. TCRbeta CDR3 regions were amplified from genomic DNA using the immunoSEQ Assay, a bias-controlled multiplex PCR. The source study handled its data this way. The number of nucleated cells in each sample was estimated from the amplification of reference gene primers within the assay. To quantify the absolute abundance of each unique TCRbeta CDR3 rearrangement, sequence reads were collapsed and filtered. For each sample, productive Simpson clonality was calculated as the square root of Simpson's diversity index across productive rearrangements. Imported from immuneACCESS, the table was reduced by TCRdb to in-frame sequences with V and J called. These copies leave out some clones; in studies compared against another copy, an unresolved V gene accounts for under half, and the cause of the remainder is not known. The V and J calls and clone size come from that table; D and trimming were worked out from the DNA. The sample table records under 200,000 clones; 85% to 90% of these occur just once. Roughly 7% of the sample goes to the ten largest clones.

Concerning this clone: Its antigen is currently not known. Qualities for individual bases were not recorded, and no much larger clone is one base off.

The sequence came from an elderly woman in a cohort sampled during active or convalescent COVID-19. Sequencing was carried out using peripheral blood. Recombination linked TRBV10-3 to TRBJ1-6; a confident D gene designation cannot be given. The CDR3 amino acid sequence is: CAISELAYNSPLHF. The bases are TGTGCCATCAGTGAGTTGGCTTATAATTCACCCCTCCACTTT.